A single T cell receptor (beta chain) is shown here with its context. The sample comes from a study of blood T cell repertoires in COVID-19. V gave up 5 bases and J gave up 5 bases; unmatched junction bases: 11. The CDR3 spans 16 residues. Germline loops: CDR1 SGHVS, CDR2 FQNEAQ. Assay: immunoSEQ multiplex PCR; the TCRdb copy retains only in-frame clones and omits some. The repertoire holds about 140,000 clones, with around 80% as singletons. Participant-reported clinical history was the basis for cohort assignment. Sequencing was performed on PBMCs or T cells enriched from blood (not recorded which). The sequence came from a man in his 70s who had been exposed to COVID-19. This rearrangement joins TRBV7-8 to TRBJ2-5; 10 bases fit TRBD2. The CDR3 protein is CASSPTSGRAPETQYF. CDR3 nucleotides: TGTGCCAGCAGCCCCACCAGCGGGAGGGCCCCTGAGACCCAGTACTTC.